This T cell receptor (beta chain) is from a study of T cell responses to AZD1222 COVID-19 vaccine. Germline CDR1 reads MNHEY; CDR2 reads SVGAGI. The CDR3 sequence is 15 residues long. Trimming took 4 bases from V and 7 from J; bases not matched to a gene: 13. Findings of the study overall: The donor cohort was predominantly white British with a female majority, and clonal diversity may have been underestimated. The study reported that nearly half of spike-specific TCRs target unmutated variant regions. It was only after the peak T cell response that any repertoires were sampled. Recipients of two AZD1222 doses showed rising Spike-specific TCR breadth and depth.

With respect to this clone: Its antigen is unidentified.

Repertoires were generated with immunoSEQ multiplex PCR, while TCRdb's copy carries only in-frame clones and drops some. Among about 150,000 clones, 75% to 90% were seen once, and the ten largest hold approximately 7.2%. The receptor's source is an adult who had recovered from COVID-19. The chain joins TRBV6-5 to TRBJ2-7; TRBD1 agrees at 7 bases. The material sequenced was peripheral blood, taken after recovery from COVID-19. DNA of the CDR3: TGTGCCAGCAGTTCCCGACAGGGTCTCGTGGGGGAGCAGTACTTC. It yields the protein CASSSRQGLVGEQYF.